This T cell receptor beta chain was sequenced for a study of regulatory T cells in long-lasting Graves disease. The study, taken as a whole, reports: Shared public clonotypes totalled roughly 2,500 in persistent patients, compared with around 880 in new patients. Lower TCR diversity was seen in persistent Graves' patients than in newly diagnosed ones.

HTBI primers from iRepertoire and Arm-PCR of CDR3 regions yielded the TCR beta libraries. MiXCR, applied by TCRdb to the multiplex PCR reads, yields one record per CDR3 protein. Among about 500,000 distinct CDR3 sequences listed, more than 10% were seen once. Indicated time point: newly diagnosed GD, antithyroid drugs for less than 3 months. TCR sequences were obtained from RNA taken from PBMCs. Turning to this clonotype: Its target is not known.

After removal of 6 bases from V and 5 bases from J, the junction contained 7 bases not matched to a gene. The CDR3 loop spans 14 amino acids. CDR1 and CDR2 (germline): LNHDA, SQIVND (reference sequence). These data were likewise used in another study, on T cells in Graves' hyperthyroidism and ophthalmopathy.

The sample in question was peripheral blood mononuclear cells (PBMCs), obtained at new diagnosis, from a patient treated with antithyroid drugs. The chain uses TRBV19 and TRBJ2-7; 10 nucleotides align to TRBD2. This clonotype was obtained from a woman in her thirties with Graves disease. The CDR3, as DNA: TGTGCCAGTAGCCCAGCGGGAGGGCCTGACGAGCAGTACTTC. It codes for CASSPAGGPDEQYF.